This T cell receptor (beta chain) was recovered during a study of shared clonotypes between healthy human individuals. General study findings and limits: Among donors, sharing of clonotypes was expected to be affected by sequencing depth.

Concerning this clone: The antigen is not known.

The CDR3 has 16 residues. Looked up from germline, CDR1 is SGHRS and CDR2 is YFSETQ. Trimming cost V 2 bases and J 5 bases, with 20 bases left between them. TCRdb keeps only in-frame clones here, not all; method: immunoSEQ multiplex PCR. Altogether over a million clones are present, roughly 75% being singletons, with the ten largest covering approximately 1.5%. The receptor was derived from a man between 18 and 29 years old in good health. The V call is TRBV5-1, the J call TRBJ2-7; weak D call: TRBD1 (6 bases). The sample comprised memory CD4+ T cells sorted from blood. Regarding subset: CD45RA-negative fraction. This chain's CDR3 is CASSLIWGRWWDEQYF. The CDR3 DNA follows: TGCGCCAGCAGCTTAATTTGGGGGCGGTGGTGGGACGAGCAGTACTTC.